These 15 T cell receptor beta chains originate from one sample sequenced in a study of cytomegalovirus exposure and HLA in healthy donors. Primers for the PCR totalled 60 Vbeta and 13 Jbeta. The assay was immunoSEQ multiplex PCR, and TCRdb's table has in-frame clones only and misses some. The sample holds approximately 110,000 clones. Specimen: PBMCs. The receptors here all came from a man aged 30 to 39 in good health and CMV-seronegative.

The CDR3 loop reads CASSSQPDQPQHF. In nucleotides, the CDR3 is TGTGCCAGCAGCTCACAACCTGATCAGCCCCAGCATTTT. The chain is built from TRBV7-6 and TRBJ1-5; D remains unclear. In germline, CDR1 is SGHVS, CDR2 FNYEAQ. Trimming stripped 4 bases from V and 5 bases from J, with 9 bases between. The CDR3 contains 13 residues.

Concerning this clone itself: The sample has other DNA sequences that encode this CDR3 too. The chain has TRBV7-2 and TRBJ2-7, with TRBD1 matching 10 bases. J gave up 3 bases and V 2 bases, and 1 base lay outside the gene matches. The CDR3 runs to 14 residues. The V gene's germline CDR1 is SGHTA and CDR2 FQGNSA. The CDR3 reads CASSLRTGGYEQYF. DNA of the CDR3: TGTGCCAGCAGCTTACGGACAGGGGGCTACGAGCAGTACTTC.

The chain links TRBV5-6 to TRBJ1-5; TRBD1 might be the D (5 bases). Trimming took 0 bases from V and 2 from J, leaving 6 bases between them. Germline V gene sequence: CDR1 SGHDT, CDR2 YYEEEE. CDR3 length: 14 residues. The CDR3 region is CASSLGQRNQPQHF. In nucleotides, the CDR3 is TGTGCCAGCAGCTTGGGACAGCGCAATCAGCCCCAGCATTTT. Combining the CDR3 with reference TRBV5-6 and TRBJ1-5 gives the whole variable domain DAGVTQSPTHLIKTRGQQVTLRCSPKSGHDTVSWYQQALGQGPQFIFQYYEEEERQRGNFPDRFSGHQFPNYSSELNVNALLLGDSALYLCASSLGQRNQPQHFGDGTRLSIL.

V and J are TRBV10-3 and TRBJ2-3; 13 bases are shared with TRBD2. Losses at the gene ends were 3 bases for V and 1 base for J; bases not matched to a gene: 7. The CDR3 consists of 18 residues. Germline CDR1 reads ENHRY; CDR2 reads SYGVKD. The CDR3, as DNA: TGTGCCATCAGTGAACGCTCAGGACTAGCGGGGGGCACAGATACGCAGTATTTT. Translating it yields CAISERSGLAGGTDTQYF.

This sequence joins TRBV6-5 and TRBJ2-5; no clear D. The CDR3 is made up of 12 amino acids. The ends were cut back, 3 bases at V and 4 bases at J, with 6 bases in the middle. The germline V gene has CDR1 MNHEY and CDR2 SVGAGI. The CDR3 spells CASSYIGETQYF. CDR3 in DNA: TGTGCCAGCAGTTATATCGGAGAGACCCAGTACTTC.

Remarks on this clone: A junction boundary mismatches the germline segment, possibly from a read error. This sample also contains other DNA sequences that code for the same CDR3. The chain is built from TRBV7-3 and TRBJ2-2; D is ambiguous. This CDR3 comprises 13 residues. The germline V gene encodes CDR1 SGHTA and CDR2 FQGTGA. Written as DNA, the CDR3 is TGCGCCAGCAGCCCCAAGAACACCGGGGAGCTGTTTTTT. This codes for CASSPKNTGELFF.

The chain carries TRBV15 and TRBJ1-1, with D unresolved. Between the trimmed V and J ends, which lost 0 bases and 1 base, there was a span of 6 bases. Germline V lookup: CDR1 LNHNV, CDR2 YYDKDF (reference sequence). The CDR3 spans 14 residues. In nucleotides, the CDR3 is TGTGCCACCAGCAGAGATTTGGCGAACACTGAAGCTTTCTTT. Translated, it gives CATSRDLANTEAFF.

The chain links TRBV6-1 to TRBJ2-5; D is uncertain. The CDR3 has 11 amino acids. Germline CDR1 MNHNS, CDR2 SASEGT. V was cut by 8 bases and J by 11 bases, with 15 bases left in between. CDR3 DNA sequence: TGTGCCAGCGCCCTAAGCCAGGCGCAGTACTTC. This sequence encodes CASALSQAQYF.

The chain couples TRBV19 to TRBJ2-5, with 15 bases that match TRBD2. This CDR3 region has 17 residues. V dropped 5 bases and J dropped 1; count of bases not matched to a gene: 5. The germline V gene encodes CDR1 LNHDA and CDR2 SQIVND (reference sequence). The CDR3 nucleotides are TGTGCCAGTAGTTTCGGACTAGCGGGGGGGCCCCAAGAGACCCAGTACTTC. Protein: CASSFGLAGGPQETQYF.

The chain carries TRBV5-1 and TRBJ2-5; D unclear. The CDR3 length is 16 residues. Trimming pared 4 bases from V and 0 bases from J, leaving 16 bases between. Germline V gene data show CDR1 as SGHRS and CDR2 as YFSETQ. In DNA, the CDR3 is TGCGCCAGCAGCGCCGGTGACATATGGTACCAAGAGACCCAGTACTTC. As protein: CASSAGDIWYQETQYF.

The chain has TRBV5-5 and TRBJ1-6; D might be TRBD1 (6 bases). Between the trimmed V and J ends, which lost 4 bases and 5 bases, there was a span of 13 bases. This CDR3 is built from 15 residues. CDR1 is SGHKS, CDR2 YYEKEE, per germline (reference sequence). The CDR3 loop reads CASSPGQSNNSPLHF. The DNA for the CDR3 is TGTGCCAGCAGCCCTGGACAGTCTAATAATTCACCCCTCCACTTT.

V is TRBV19 and J is TRBJ2-3; D may be TRBD1 (5 bases). CDR1 is LNHDA, CDR2 SQIVND, per germline (reference sequence). Trimming stripped 3 bases from V and 5 bases from J, with 9 bases between. The CDR3 length is 13 residues. CDR3 region: CASSISRGDTQYF. Here the CDR3 DNA reads TGTGCCAGTAGTATCAGTAGGGGAGATACGCAGTATTTT.

The V gene is TRBV9, the J gene TRBJ1-4; no firm D call. V lost 1 base and J 8 bases, leaving 12 bases between the germline ends. The CDR3 consists of 14 residues. CDR1 and CDR2 (germline): SGDLS, YYNGEE. CDR3 sequence: CASSVFGGGEKLFF. As DNA, the CDR3 is TGTGCCAGCAGCGTATTCGGAGGAGGGGAAAAACTGTTTTTT.

V usage is TRBV7-9 and J usage is TRBJ1-6, with D unclear. This CDR3 region has 16 residues. CDR1 SEHNR and CDR2 FQNEAQ come from the germline V gene (reference sequence). Deletions cut 2 bases from V and 0 bases from J, with 8 bases between. CDR3: CASSLTLSSYNSPLHF. In DNA, the CDR3 is TGTGCCAGCAGCTTAACACTAAGCTCCTATAATTCACCCCTCCACTTT. Filled out from reference TRBV7-9 and TRBJ1-6, the complete variable domain reads DTGVSQNPRHKITKRGQNVTFRCDPISEHNRLYWYRQTLGQGPEFLTYFQNEAQLEKSRLLSDRFSAERPKGSFSTLEIQRTEQGDSAMYLCASSLTLSSYNSPLHFGNGTRLTVT.

This chain links TRBV5-1 with TRBJ2-3, with D tentatively TRBD1 (5 bases). V was shortened by 4 bases and J by 1 base, with 7 bases between the two germline ends. Germline CDR1 SGHRS, CDR2 YFSETQ. CDR3 length: 13 amino acids. Here the CDR3 DNA reads TGCGCCAGCAGCCTACAGGGCACAGATACGCAGTATTTT. As protein: CASSLQGTDTQYF.